The 13 T cell receptor beta chains listed next were all sequenced from one sample in a study of T-cell reconstitution after alpha-beta-depleted transplantation in children. The TCRbeta library incorporated unique molecular identifiers. TCRdb ran MiXCR on the PCR reads and lists one entry per CDR3 protein. The sample contains 420,000 or so distinct CDR3 sequences, approximately 11% of which appear only once. The starting material was PBMCs from the stem cell graft donor, obtained from the stem cell graft. The source of these receptors is a human donor who donated a stem cell graft to a child with acute myeloid leukemia.

In its sample, this clonotype was seen many times. The V gene is TRBV7-3, the J gene TRBJ2-3; TRBD2 matches at 10 bases. Trimming cost V 5 bases and J 4 bases; bases outside gene matches: 3. This CDR3 has 14 residues. Germline CDR1 is SGHTA and CDR2 is FQGTGA. The CDR3: CASSSGGVADTQYF. In DNA, the CDR3 is TGTGCCAGCAGCAGCGGGGGGGTCGCAGATACGCAGTATTTT.

This chain links TRBV6-1 with TRBJ2-1; TRBD2 matches 10 bases. Trimming took 3 bases from V and 7 from J; bases not matched to a gene: 12. The V gene's germline CDR1 is MNHNS and CDR2 SASEGT. This CDR3 spans 17 amino acids. DNA for the CDR3: TGTGCCAGCAGTGAGGGGCTTCTAGCGGGAGTCTGGAATGAGCAGTTCTTC. Translated, it gives CASSEGLLAGVWNEQFF.

V is TRBV5-1 and J is TRBJ2-2; 7 nucleotides match TRBD2. This CDR3 has 14 residues. Germline CDR1 reads SGHRS; CDR2 reads YFSETQ. J was trimmed by 6 bases and V by 7 bases; bases with no gene match: 9. The CDR3 region is CASGGTKAAGELFF. CDR3 sequence (DNA): TGCGCCAGCGGGGGGACTAAGGCGGCCGGGGAGCTGTTTTTT.

This clonotype was picked up one time. The rearrangement joins TRBV20-1 to TRBJ2-7; D gene unclear. The CDR3 consists of 15 residues. V was clipped by 1 base and J by 9 bases, with 22 bases between them. Germline assignment: CDR1 DFQATT and CDR2 SNEGSKA (reference sequence). CDR3 sequence: CSARALGSLESRQYF. The CDR3 DNA reads TGCAGTGCTAGAGCGCTCGGATCATTAGAGTCTCGGCAGTACTTC.

The CDR3 DNA reads TGTGCCAGCAGCCATAGTAGCGGGGCCCGGGGAGATACGCAGTATTTT. It codes for CASSHSSGARGDTQYF. The chain is built from TRBV14 and TRBJ2-3; 8 nucleotides align to TRBD2. Germline CDR1 is SGHDN and CDR2 is FVKESK. J lost 5 bases, V lost 3 bases, and 10 bases had no gene match. This CDR3 is 16 amino acids long.

This clonotype occurred a few times. The chain uses TRBV20-1 and TRBJ1-1; D ambiguous. The CDR3 consists of 14 residues. The V and J ends lost 3 bases and 5 bases respectively, with 16 bases between them. Germline V gene data show CDR1 as DFQATT and CDR2 as SNEGSKA (reference sequence). CDR3 in amino acids: CSASARGPRTEAFF. CDR3 coding DNA: TGCAGTGCTAGCGCTCGCGGGCCCCGGACTGAAGCTTTCTTT.

J is TRBJ2-3 and V is TRBV7-8; D unclear. V was cut by 5 bases and J by 6 bases, with 6 bases left in between. The V gene's germline CDR1 is SGHVS and CDR2 FQNEAQ. This CDR3 region has 11 residues. This CDR3 reads CASSRDDTQYF. CDR3 DNA: TGTGCCAGCAGCAGAGACGATACGCAGTATTTT. Full variable domain (remainder filled in from reference TRBV7-8 and TRBJ2-3): GAGVSQSPRYKVAKRGQDVALRCDPISGHVSLFWYQQALGQGPEFLTYFQNEAQLDKSGLPSDRFFAERPEGSVSTLKIQRTQQEDSAVYLCASSRDDTQYFGPGTRLTVL.

There are many counts of this clonotype. The chain is built from TRBV18 and TRBJ2-6, with D maybe TRBD2 (5 bases). The CDR3 covers 16 residues. Germline CDR1 is KGHSH and CDR2 is LQKENI. Trimming shortened V by 1 base and J by 4 bases, and 11 bases separated the two germline ends. Here the CDR3 DNA reads TGTGCCAGCTCACCACGATCTGGGAGCGGGGCCAACGTCCTGACTTTC. Amino acids: CASSPRSGSGANVLTF.

This clonotype was seen a handful of times. The CDR3 region has the DNA TGTGCCAGCAGCTTTAGCCACCTGAATGAAGCTTTCTTT. Protein: CASSFSHLNEAFF. This chain joins TRBV11-2 and TRBJ1-1; no firm D call. Deletions cut 3 bases from V and 7 bases from J, with 12 bases between. The CDR3 is 13 amino acids. The germline V gene encodes CDR1 SGHAT and CDR2 FQNNGV.

The table lists this clonotype with many counts. V usage is TRBV10-3 and J usage is TRBJ2-3; TRBD2 matches at 7 bases. The junction had 8 bases not matched to a gene; V was cut back by 11 bases and J by 0 bases. This CDR3 spans 14 amino acids. Germline V gene data show CDR1 as ENHRY and CDR2 as SYGVKD. The CDR3 spells CASRSGTSTDTQYF. CDR3 DNA: TGTGCCTCCAGAAGCGGGACGAGCACAGATACGCAGTATTTT.

The chain carries TRBV3-1 and TRBJ2-7; D unresolved. The CDR3 has 13 residues. Germline CDR1 and CDR2: LGHDT and YNNKEL (reference sequence). Trimming left V 1 base short and J 3 bases short, with 7 bases between. CDR3 protein: CASSQGGYYEQYF. The CDR3 DNA reads as TGTGCCAGCAGCCAAGGGGGTTACTACGAGCAGTACTTC.

The chain has TRBV20-1 and TRBJ2-7; perhaps TRBD1 as D (6 bases). Trimming cost V 3 bases and J 1 base, with 13 bases left between them. Germline V gene lookup returns CDR1 DFQATT and CDR2 SNEGSKA (reference sequence). The CDR3 runs 14 residues. CDR3 in DNA: TGCAGTGCTAGTAGGGGGACGGGGTCCTACGAGCAGTACTTC. Amino acids: CSASRGTGSYEQYF.

The rearrangement uses TRBV5-1 and TRBJ2-3, with 9 bases matching TRBD2. Unmatched junction bases numbered 4, after V lost 0 bases and J lost 2 bases. The germline CDR1 and CDR2 sequences are SGHRS and YFSETQ. This CDR3 has 16 amino acids. CDR3 DNA sequence: TGCGCCAGCAGCTTGGGGGCTAGCGGGAACACAGATACGCAGTATTTT. Its translation: CASSLGASGNTDTQYF.